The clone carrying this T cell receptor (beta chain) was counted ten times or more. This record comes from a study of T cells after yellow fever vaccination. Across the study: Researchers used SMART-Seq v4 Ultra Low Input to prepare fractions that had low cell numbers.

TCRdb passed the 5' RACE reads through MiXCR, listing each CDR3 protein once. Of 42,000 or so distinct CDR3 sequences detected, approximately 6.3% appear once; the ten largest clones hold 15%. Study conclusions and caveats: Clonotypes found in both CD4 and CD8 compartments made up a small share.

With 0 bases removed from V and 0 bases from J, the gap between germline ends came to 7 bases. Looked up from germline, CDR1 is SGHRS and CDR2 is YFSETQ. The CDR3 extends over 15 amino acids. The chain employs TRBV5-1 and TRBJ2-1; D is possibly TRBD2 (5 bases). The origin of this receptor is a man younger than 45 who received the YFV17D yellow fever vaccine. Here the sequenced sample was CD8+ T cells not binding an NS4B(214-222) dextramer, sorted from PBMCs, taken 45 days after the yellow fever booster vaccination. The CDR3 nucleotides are TGCGCCAGCAGCTTGGCGGGGAGCTCCTACAATGAGCAGTTCTTC. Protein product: CASSLAGSSYNEQFF. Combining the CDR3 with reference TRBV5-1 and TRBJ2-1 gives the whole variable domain KAGVTQTPRYLIKTRGQQVTLSCSPISGHRSVSWYQQTPGQGLQFLFEYFSETQRNKGNFPGRFSGRQFSNSRSEMNVSTLELGDSALYLCASSLAGSSYNEQFFGPGTRLTVL.